The sequence of this T cell receptor (beta chain) was determined in a study of graft-versus-host responses after intestinal transplantation. The germline V gene has CDR1 KGHSH and CDR2 LQKENI. V was pared by 2 bases and J by 1 base, with 9 bases between. The CDR3 spans 15 residues. Produced via immunoSEQ multiplex PCR; TCRdb's table is partial and in-frame only. The sample has 75,000 to 95,000 clones, 91% seen once. Concerning this clone: The antigen remains unidentified.

The sequence was collected from a human donor who was the organ donor for an intestinal transplant. The chain is built from TRBV18 and TRBJ1-3; no firm D call. The sequenced sample was unstimulated CD4+ T cells sorted from spleen or lymph node cells, obtained before transplant. Here the CDR3 reads CASSPYGSSGNTIYF. In nucleotides, the CDR3 is TGTGCCAGCTCACCATATGGCTCTTCTGGAAACACCATATATTTT.